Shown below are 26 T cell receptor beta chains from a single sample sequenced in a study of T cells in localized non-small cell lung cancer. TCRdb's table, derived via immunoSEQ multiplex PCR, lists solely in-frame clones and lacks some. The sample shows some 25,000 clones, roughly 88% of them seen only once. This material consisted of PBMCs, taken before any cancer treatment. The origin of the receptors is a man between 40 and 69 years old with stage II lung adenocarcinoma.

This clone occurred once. CDR3 sequence: CASSNRDPGFADTQYF. The CDR3, as DNA: TGTGCCAGCAGCAACCGGGACCCAGGGTTCGCAGATACGCAGTATTTT. The chain links TRBV9 to TRBJ2-3, with D possibly called TRBD1 or TRBD2 (5 bases each). CDR1 is SGDLS and CDR2 is YYNGEE in the germline V gene. V was shortened by 4 bases and J by 4 bases, with 19 bases between the two germline ends. The CDR3 runs to 16 residues. Full variable domain (missing parts from reference TRBV9 and TRBJ2-3): DSGVTQTPKHLITATGQRVTLRCSPRSGDLSVYWYQQSLDQGLQFLIQYYNGEERAKGNILERFSAQQFPDLHSELNLSSLELGDSALYFCASSNRDPGFADTQYFGPGTRLTVL.

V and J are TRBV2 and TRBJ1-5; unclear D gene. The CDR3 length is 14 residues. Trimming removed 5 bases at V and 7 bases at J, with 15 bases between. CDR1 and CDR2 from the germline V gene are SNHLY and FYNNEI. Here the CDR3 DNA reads TGTGCCAGCAGTAGGACGGATTATATCCAGCCCCAGCATTTT. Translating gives CASSRTDYIQPQHF.

The CDR3 nucleotides are TGTGCCAGCAGCTCGAGTGGCGGCCTTCAGAAAGAGACCCAGTACTTC. Encoded protein: CASSSSGGLQKETQYF. The chain carries TRBV7-6 and TRBJ2-5; no firm D call. The CDR3 has 16 amino acids. V shed 4 bases and J shed 3 bases, with 18 bases lying between them. Germline loops: CDR1 SGHVS, CDR2 FNYEAQ.

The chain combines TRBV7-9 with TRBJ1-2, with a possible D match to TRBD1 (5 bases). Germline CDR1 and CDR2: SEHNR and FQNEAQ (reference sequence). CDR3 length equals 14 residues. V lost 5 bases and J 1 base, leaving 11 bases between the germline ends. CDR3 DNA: TGTGCCAGCAGCCATAGACAGATTAACTATGGCTACACCTTC. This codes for CASSHRQINYGYTF. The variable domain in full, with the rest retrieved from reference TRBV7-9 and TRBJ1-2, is DTGVSQNPRHKITKRGQNVTFRCDPISEHNRLYWYRQTLGQGPEFLTYFQNEAQLEKSRLLSDRFSAERPKGSFSTLEIQRTEQGDSAMYLCASSHRQINYGYTFGSGTRLTVV.

The CDR3 DNA reads TGTGCTAACGGAAACAATGAGCAGTTCTTC. Its protein product is CANGNNEQFF. V and J are TRBV7-2 and TRBJ2-1; D gene ambiguous. Per germline, CDR1 SGHTA and CDR2 FQGNSA. The CDR3 is made up of 10 amino acids.

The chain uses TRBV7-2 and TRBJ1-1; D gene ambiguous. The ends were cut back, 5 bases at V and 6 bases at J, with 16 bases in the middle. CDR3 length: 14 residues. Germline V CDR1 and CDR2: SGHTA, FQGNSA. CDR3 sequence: CASSHQTLVAEAFF. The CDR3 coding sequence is TGTGCCAGCAGCCATCAAACCTTGGTCGCTGAAGCTTTCTTT. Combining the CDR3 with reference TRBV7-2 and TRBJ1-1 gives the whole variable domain GAGVSQSPSNKVTEKGKDVELRCDPISGHTALYWYRQSLGQGLEFLIYFQGNSAPDKSGLPSDRFSAERTGGSVSTLTIQRTQQEDSAVYLCASSHQTLVAEAFFGQGTRLTVV.

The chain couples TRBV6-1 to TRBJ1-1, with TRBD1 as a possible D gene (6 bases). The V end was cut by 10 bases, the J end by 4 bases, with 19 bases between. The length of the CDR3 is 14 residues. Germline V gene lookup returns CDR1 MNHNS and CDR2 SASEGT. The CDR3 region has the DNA TGTGCCACTCTCCTCCCGGGGGGCGTCACTGAAGCTTTCTTT. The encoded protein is CATLLPGGVTEAFF.

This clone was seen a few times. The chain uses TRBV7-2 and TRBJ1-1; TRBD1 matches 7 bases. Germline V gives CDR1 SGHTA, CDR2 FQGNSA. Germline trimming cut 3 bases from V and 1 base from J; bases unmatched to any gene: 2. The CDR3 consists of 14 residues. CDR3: CASSFGQANTEAFF. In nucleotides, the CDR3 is TGTGCCAGCAGCTTCGGACAGGCGAACACTGAAGCTTTCTTT.

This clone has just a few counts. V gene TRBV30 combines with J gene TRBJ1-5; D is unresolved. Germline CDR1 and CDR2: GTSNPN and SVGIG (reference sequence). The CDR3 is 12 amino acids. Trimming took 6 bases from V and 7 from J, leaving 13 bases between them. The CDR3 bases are TGTGCCTGTGGGCCCGAAGGCCAGCCCCAGCATTTT. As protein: CACGPEGQPQHF.

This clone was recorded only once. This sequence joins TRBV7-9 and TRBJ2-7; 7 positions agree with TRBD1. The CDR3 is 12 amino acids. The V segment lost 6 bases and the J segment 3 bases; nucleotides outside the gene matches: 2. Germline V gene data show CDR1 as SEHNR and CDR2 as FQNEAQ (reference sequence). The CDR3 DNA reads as TGTGCCAGCAGGCAGGGGGACTACGAGCAGTACTTC. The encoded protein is CASRQGDYEQYF.

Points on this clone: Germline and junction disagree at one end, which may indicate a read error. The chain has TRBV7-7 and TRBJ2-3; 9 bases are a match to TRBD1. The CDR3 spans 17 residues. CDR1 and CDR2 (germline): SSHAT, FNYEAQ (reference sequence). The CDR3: CASSLGIGTGSTDTQYF. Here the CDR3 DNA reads TGTGCTAGCAGCTTAGGGATCGGGACAGGGTCCACAGATACGCAGTATTTT.

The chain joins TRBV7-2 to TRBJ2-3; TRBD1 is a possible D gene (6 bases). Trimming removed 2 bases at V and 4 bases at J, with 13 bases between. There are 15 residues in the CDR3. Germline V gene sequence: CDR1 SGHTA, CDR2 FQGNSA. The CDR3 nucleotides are TGTGCCAGCAGCTTATGGGGGCCCGCCGCAGATACGCAGTATTTT. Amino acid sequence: CASSLWGPAADTQYF.

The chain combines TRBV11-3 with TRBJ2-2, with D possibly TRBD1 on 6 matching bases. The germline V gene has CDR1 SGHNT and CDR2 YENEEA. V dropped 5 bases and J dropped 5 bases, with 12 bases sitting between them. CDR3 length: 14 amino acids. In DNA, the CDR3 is TGTGCCAGCAGCCGGGACACCATAACCGGGGAGCTGTTTTTT. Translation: CASSRDTITGELFF.

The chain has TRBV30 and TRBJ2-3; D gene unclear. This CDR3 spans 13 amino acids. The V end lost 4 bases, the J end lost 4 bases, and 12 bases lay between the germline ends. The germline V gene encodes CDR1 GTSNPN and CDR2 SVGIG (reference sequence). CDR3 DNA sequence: TGTGCCTGGAATAGGCTAGAGTCAGATACGCAGTATTTT. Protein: CAWNRLESDTQYF. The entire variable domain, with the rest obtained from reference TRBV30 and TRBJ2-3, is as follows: SQTIHQWPATLVQPVGSPLSLECTVEGTSNPNLYWYRQAAGRGLQLLFYSVGIGQISSEVPQNLSASRPQDRQFILSSKKLLLSDSGFYLCAWNRLESDTQYFGPGTRLTVL.

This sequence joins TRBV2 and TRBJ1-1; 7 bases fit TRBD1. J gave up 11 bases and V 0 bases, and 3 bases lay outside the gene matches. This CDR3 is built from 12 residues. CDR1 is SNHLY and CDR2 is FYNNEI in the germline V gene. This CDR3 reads CASSEATGTAFF. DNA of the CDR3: TGTGCCAGCAGTGAAGCGACAGGGACCGCTTTCTTT. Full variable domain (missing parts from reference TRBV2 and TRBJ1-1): EPEVTQTPSHQVTQMGQEVILRCVPISNHLYFYWYRQILGQKVEFLVSFYNNEISEKSEIFDDQFSVERPDGSNFTLKIRSTKLEDSAMYFCASSEATGTAFFGQGTRLTVV.

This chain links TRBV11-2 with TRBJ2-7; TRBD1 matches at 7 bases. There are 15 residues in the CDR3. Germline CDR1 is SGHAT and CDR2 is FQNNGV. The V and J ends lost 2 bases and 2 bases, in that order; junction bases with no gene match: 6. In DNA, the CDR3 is TGTGCCAGCAGCTTATCCGGACAGGCCACCTACGAGCAGTACTTC. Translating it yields CASSLSGQATYEQYF.

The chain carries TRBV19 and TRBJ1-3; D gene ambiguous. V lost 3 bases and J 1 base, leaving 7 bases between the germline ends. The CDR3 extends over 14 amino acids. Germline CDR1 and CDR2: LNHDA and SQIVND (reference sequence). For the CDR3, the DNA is TGTGCCAGTAGTATCTCAGATTCTGGAAACACCATATATTTT. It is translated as CASSISDSGNTIYF.

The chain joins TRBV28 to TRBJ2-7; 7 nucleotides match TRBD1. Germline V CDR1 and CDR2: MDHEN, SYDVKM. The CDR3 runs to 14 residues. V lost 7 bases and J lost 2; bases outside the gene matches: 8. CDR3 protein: CASIRDRAAYEQYF. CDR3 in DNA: TGTGCCAGCATCCGGGACAGAGCCGCCTACGAGCAGTACTTC.

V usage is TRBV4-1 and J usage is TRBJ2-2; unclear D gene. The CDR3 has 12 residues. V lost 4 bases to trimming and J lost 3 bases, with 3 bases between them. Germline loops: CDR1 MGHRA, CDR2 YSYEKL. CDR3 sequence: CASSPHTGELFF. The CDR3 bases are TGCGCCAGCAGCCCCCACACCGGGGAGCTGTTTTTT.

The CDR3 region is CASSESGQTPGHGYTF. Here the CDR3 DNA reads TGTGCCAGCAGTGAATCGGGACAGACACCCGGCCATGGCTACACCTTC. The genes are TRBV2 and TRBJ1-2; 7 bases are shared with TRBD1. After removal of 2 bases from V and 6 bases from J, the junction contained 12 bases not matched to a gene. In germline, CDR1 is SNHLY, CDR2 FYNNEI. CDR3 length: 16 amino acids. The whole variable domain, remainder taken from reference TRBV2 and TRBJ1-2, is EPEVTQTPSHQVTQMGQEVILRCVPISNHLYFYWYRQILGQKVEFLVSFYNNEISEKSEIFDDQFSVERPDGSNFTLKIRSTKLEDSAMYFCASSESGQTPGHGYTFGSGTRLTVV.

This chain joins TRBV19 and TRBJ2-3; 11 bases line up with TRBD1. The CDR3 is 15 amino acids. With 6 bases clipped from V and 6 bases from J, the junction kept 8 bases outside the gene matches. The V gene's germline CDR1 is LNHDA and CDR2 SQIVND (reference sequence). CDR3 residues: CASSLGQGAPDTQYF. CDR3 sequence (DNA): TGTGCCAGTAGCTTAGGACAGGGGGCGCCGGATACGCAGTATTTT.

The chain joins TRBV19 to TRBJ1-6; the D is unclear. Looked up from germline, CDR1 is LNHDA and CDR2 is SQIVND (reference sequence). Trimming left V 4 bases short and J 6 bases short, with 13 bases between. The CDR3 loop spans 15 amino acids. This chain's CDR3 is CASSTTAPSNSPLHF. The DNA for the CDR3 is TGTGCCAGTAGTACAACAGCCCCTAGTAATTCACCCCTCCACTTT.

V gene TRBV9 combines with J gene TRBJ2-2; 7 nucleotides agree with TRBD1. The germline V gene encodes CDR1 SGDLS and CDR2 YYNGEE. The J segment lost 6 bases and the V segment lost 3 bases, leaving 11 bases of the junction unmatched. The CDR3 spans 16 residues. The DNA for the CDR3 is TGTGCCAGCAGCGCAAGCAGGGGGTCCTACGCCGGGGAGCTGTTTTTT. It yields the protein CASSASRGSYAGELFF.

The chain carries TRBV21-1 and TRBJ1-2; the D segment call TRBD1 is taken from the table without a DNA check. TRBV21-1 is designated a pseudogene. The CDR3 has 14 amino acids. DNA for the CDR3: TGTGCCAGCAGCGAAGACAGGGCGGACTATGGCTACACCTTC. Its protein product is CASSEDRADYGYTF.

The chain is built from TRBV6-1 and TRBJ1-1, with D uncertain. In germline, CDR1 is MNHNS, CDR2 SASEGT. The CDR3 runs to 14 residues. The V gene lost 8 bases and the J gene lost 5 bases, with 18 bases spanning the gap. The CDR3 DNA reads TGTGCCAGCTACGAGGGCCCCAGAAGGACTGAAGCTTTCTTT. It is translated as CASYEGPRRTEAFF.

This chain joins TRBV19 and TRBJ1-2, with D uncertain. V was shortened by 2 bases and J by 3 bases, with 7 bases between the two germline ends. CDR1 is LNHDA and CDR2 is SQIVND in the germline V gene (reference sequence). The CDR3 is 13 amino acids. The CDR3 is CASSITVDYGYTF. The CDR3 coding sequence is TGTGCCAGTAGTATAACGGTGGACTATGGCTACACCTTC.